The rows below give T cell receptor beta chains drawn from one sample of a study of blood T cells in healthy people across ages. TCRdb itself ran the 5' RACE reads through MiXCR, one entry per CDR3 protein. The sample lists roughly 1.6 million distinct CDR3 sequences; roughly 32% were seen once. Sequencing was carried out using blood. The receptors originated from a woman under 40 in good health. CDR3s include the opening cysteine and the closing phenylalanine or tryptophan. The order of the fields is V gene, clone size, CDR3 length, D gene, J gene, CDR3 protein, CDR3 DNA. D genes are given only for firm matches. Only part of the rows carry a size: once, few, many, or a class if the clone is expanded.

V gene: TRBV7-6
clone size: .
CDR3 length: 14
D gene: TRBD2
J gene: TRBJ2-1
CDR3 protein: CASSLFAGGNEQFF
CDR3 DNA: TGTGCCAGCAGCCTCTTCGCGGGGGGAAATGAGCAGTTCTTC

V gene: TRBV7-6
clone size: .
CDR3 length: 17
D gene: TRBD2
J gene: TRBJ2-5
CDR3 protein: CASSKHPILAGQETQYF
CDR3 DNA: TGTGCCAGCAGCAAACATCCGATACTAGCGGGCCAAGAGACCCAGTACTTC

V gene: TRBV20-1
clone size: once
CDR3 length: 12
D gene: .
J gene: TRBJ2-3
CDR3 protein: CSGFSSADTQYF
CDR3 DNA: TGCAGTGGGTTCTCGTCGGCAGATACGCAGTATTTT

V gene: TRBV27
clone size: few
CDR3 length: 14
D gene: .
J gene: TRBJ1-6
CDR3 protein: CASSSRTPNSPLHF
CDR3 DNA: TGTGCCAGCAGTTCACGGACGCCTAATTCACCCCTCCACTTT

V gene: TRBV10-1
clone size: .
CDR3 length: 14
D gene: TRBD2
J gene: TRBJ2-1
CDR3 protein: CASSGLARVGEQFF
CDR3 DNA: TGCGCCAGCAGTGGACTAGCGAGGGTGGGTGAGCAGTTCTTC

V gene: TRBV2
clone size: few
CDR3 length: 15
D gene: .
J gene: TRBJ2-5
CDR3 protein: CASSRGRESQETQYF
CDR3 DNA: TGTGCCAGCAGCAGGGGCAGGGAGTCCCAAGAGACCCAGTACTTC

V gene: TRBV7-3
clone size: .
CDR3 length: 17
D gene: TRBD1
J gene: TRBJ1-2
CDR3 protein: CASSRFGTGVTEDGYTF
CDR3 DNA: TGTGCCAGCAGCCGATTCGGGACAGGGGTCACCGAAGATGGCTACACCTTC

V gene: TRBV7-8
clone size: .
CDR3 length: 16
D gene: .
J gene: TRBJ2-3
CDR3 protein: CASSLNPVVGTDTQYF
CDR3 DNA: TGTGCCAGCAGCCTTAATCCCGTCGTTGGCACAGATACGCAGTATTTT

V gene: TRBV4-3
clone size: .
CDR3 length: 13
D gene: .
J gene: TRBJ2-5
CDR3 protein: CASSQAMGETQYF
CDR3 DNA: TGCGCCAGCAGCCAAGCAATGGGGGAGACCCAGTACTTC

V gene: TRBV27
clone size: .
CDR3 length: 13
D gene: TRBD1
J gene: TRBJ1-2
CDR3 protein: CASRPDRGYGYTF
CDR3 DNA: TGTGCCAGCAGACCGGACAGGGGGTACGGCTACACCTTC

V gene: TRBV7-9
clone size: .
CDR3 length: 15
D gene: .
J gene: TRBJ2-1
CDR3 protein: CASSTRTGGGDEQFF
CDR3 DNA: TGTGCCAGCAGCACCCGGACTGGCGGAGGGGATGAGCAGTTCTTC

V gene: TRBV11-2
clone size: .
CDR3 length: 22
D gene: TRBD2
J gene: TRBJ2-2
CDR3 protein: CASSLGEVGPTSVIPNTGELFF
CDR3 DNA: TGTGCCAGCAGCTTAGGAGAGGTGGGGCCAACTAGCGTGATTCCGAACACCGGGGAGCTGTTTTTT

V gene: TRBV9
clone size: few
CDR3 length: 15
D gene: TRBD2
J gene: TRBJ2-5
CDR3 protein: CASSTGLAGVETQYF
CDR3 DNA: TGTGCCAGCAGCACGGGACTAGCGGGTGTGGAGACCCAGTACTTC

V gene: TRBV3-1
clone size: few
CDR3 length: 13
D gene: .
J gene: TRBJ1-2
CDR3 protein: CASSQDPGGGYTF
CDR3 DNA: TGTGCCAGCAGCCAAGATCCGGGGGGCGGCTACACCTTC

V gene: TRBV6-1
clone size: .
CDR3 length: 14
D gene: .
J gene: TRBJ1-2
CDR3 protein: CASSAEGPRDGYTF
CDR3 DNA: TGTGCCAGCAGTGCGGAGGGCCCGAGGGATGGCTACACCTTC

V gene: TRBV13
clone size: .
CDR3 length: 16
D gene: TRBD2
J gene: TRBJ2-7
CDR3 protein: CASSPTVGRGGYEQYF
CDR3 DNA: TGTGCCAGCAGCCCTACCGTGGGGCGGGGGGGCTACGAGCAGTACTTC

V gene: TRBV2
clone size: few
CDR3 length: 14
D gene: .
J gene: TRBJ2-7
CDR3 protein: CASRLLRDSYEQYF
CDR3 DNA: TGTGCCAGCAGATTACTCAGGGACTCCTACGAGCAGTACTTC

V gene: TRBV4-1
clone size: .
CDR3 length: 17
D gene: TRBD1
J gene: TRBJ1-1
CDR3 protein: CAGSQGLGLTGGGQAFF
CDR3 DNA: TGCGCCGGCAGCCAAGGGTTGGGATTGACAGGGGGCGGACAAGCTTTCTTT

V gene: TRBV10-3
clone size: .
CDR3 length: 15
D gene: .
J gene: TRBJ2-2
CDR3 protein: CAISTTDPNTGELFF
CDR3 DNA: TGTGCCATCAGTACGACAGATCCGAACACCGGGGAGCTGTTTTTT

V gene: TRBV10-3
clone size: once
CDR3 length: 15
D gene: .
J gene: TRBJ1-3
CDR3 protein: CAISESVDAGNTIYF
CDR3 DNA: TGTGCCATCAGTGAGTCCGTGGATGCTGGAAACACCATATATTTT

V gene: TRBV5-5
clone size: .
CDR3 length: 16
D gene: .
J gene: TRBJ1-1
CDR3 protein: CASTIGWGRENTEAFF
CDR3 DNA: TGTGCCAGCACCATTGGGTGGGGGCGGGAGAACACTGAAGCTTTCTTT

V gene: TRBV5-1
clone size: few
CDR3 length: 15
D gene: TRBD1
J gene: TRBJ1-1
CDR3 protein: CASSPVGGGASEAFF
CDR3 DNA: TGCGCCAGCAGCCCGGTGGGAGGGGGCGCCAGTGAAGCTTTCTTT

V gene: TRBV27
clone size: .
CDR3 length: 14
D gene: .
J gene: TRBJ2-1
CDR3 protein: CASSLGLTNNEQFF
CDR3 DNA: TGTGCCAGCAGTTTAGGACTAACCAACAATGAGCAGTTCTTC